This T cell receptor beta chain was profiled in a study of cytomegalovirus exposure and HLA in healthy donors. Findings and caveats of the study: TCR beta sequences reportedly predicted most subjects' HLA-A and HLA-B alleles accurately. When analyzed later, a missense DCLRE1C variant was found to be linked to TCR beta V- and J-gene trimming.

The CDR3 totals 12 residues. Germline CDR1 and CDR2: SEHNR and FQNEAQ (reference sequence). V was shortened by 5 bases and J by 8 bases, with 12 bases between the two germline ends. With regard to this clone: The antigen remains unidentified.

The PCR used 60 Vbeta and 13 Jbeta primers. The table came from immunoSEQ multiplex PCR; TCRdb's copy has only in-frame clones and leaves some out. This table holds about 200,000 clones, approximately 78% found once. Everyone who donated was a healthy bone marrow donor. V and J are TRBV7-9 and TRBJ1-2; D gene ambiguous. Sequenced: PBMCs. This TCR came from a woman between 18 and 29 years old in good health and CMV-seronegative. The CDR3, as DNA: TGTGCCAGCAGCCCATTTTCGGGAGGCTACACCTTC. As protein: CASSPFSGGYTF.